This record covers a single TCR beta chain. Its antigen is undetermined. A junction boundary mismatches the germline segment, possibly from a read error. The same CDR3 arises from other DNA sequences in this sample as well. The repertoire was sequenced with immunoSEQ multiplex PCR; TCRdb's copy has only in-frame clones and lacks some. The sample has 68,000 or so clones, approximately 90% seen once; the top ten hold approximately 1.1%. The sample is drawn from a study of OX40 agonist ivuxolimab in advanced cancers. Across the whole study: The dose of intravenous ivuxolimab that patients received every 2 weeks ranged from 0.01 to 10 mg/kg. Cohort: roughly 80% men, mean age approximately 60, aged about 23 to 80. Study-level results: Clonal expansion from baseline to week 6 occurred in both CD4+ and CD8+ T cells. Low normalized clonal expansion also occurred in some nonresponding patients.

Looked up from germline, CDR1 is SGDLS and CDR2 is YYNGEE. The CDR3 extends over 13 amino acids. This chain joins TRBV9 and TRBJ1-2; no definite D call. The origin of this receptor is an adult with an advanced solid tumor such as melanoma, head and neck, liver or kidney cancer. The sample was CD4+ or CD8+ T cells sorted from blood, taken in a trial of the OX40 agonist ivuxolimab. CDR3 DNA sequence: TGCGCCAGCAGTCAACCGGGATACTATGGCTACACCTTC. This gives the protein CASSQPGYYGYTF.